The present TCR beta chain was sequenced within a study of blood T cell repertoires in COVID-19. Whole-study context: Samples taken during acute and convalescent COVID-19 were collected in the United States, Italy and Spain.

CDR3 length: 14 residues. V was cut by 1 base and J by 6 bases, with 13 bases left in between. The germline V gene encodes CDR1 SGHTA and CDR2 FQGNSA. How the authors handled the data: Counts of nucleated cells, estimated from reference gene primer amplification, were obtained. Clones were sequenced by immunoSEQ multiplex PCR, and TCRdb holds only the in-frame ones, with some missing. V, J and clone size are taken as reported in that table, and D and trimming were inferred from the DNA itself. The sample holds over 90,000 clones, roughly 90% seen once. This TCR was sampled from a man older than 75 with acute or convalescent COVID-19. Sequencing input: peripheral blood. The chain uses TRBV7-2 and TRBJ2-7, with a tentative D call TRBD2 (6 bases). This chain's CDR3 is CASSLGYGGGEQYF. The CDR3 DNA sequence: TGTGCCAGCAGCTTAGGATACGGGGGTGGCGAGCAGTACTTC. The whole variable domain, remainder taken from reference TRBV7-2 and TRBJ2-7, is GAGVSQSPSNKVTEKGKDVELRCDPISGHTALYWYRQSLGQGLEFLIYFQGNSAPDKSGLPSDRFSAERTGGSVSTLTIQRTQQEDSAVYLCASSLGYGGGEQYFGPGTRLTVT.